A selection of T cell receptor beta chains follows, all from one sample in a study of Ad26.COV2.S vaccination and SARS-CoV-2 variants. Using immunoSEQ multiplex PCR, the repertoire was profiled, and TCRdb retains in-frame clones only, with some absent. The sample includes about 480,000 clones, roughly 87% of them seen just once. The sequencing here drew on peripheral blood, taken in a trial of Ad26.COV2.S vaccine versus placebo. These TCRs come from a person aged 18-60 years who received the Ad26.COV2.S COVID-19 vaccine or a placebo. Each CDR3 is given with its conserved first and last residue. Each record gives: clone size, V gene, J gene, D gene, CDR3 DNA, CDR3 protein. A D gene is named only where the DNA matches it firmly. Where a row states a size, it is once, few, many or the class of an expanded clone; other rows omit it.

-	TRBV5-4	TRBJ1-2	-	TGTGCCAGCAGCCCGCCCCACAGTCCCCCTGGCTACACCTTC	CASSPPHSPPGYTF
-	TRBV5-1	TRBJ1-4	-	TGCGCCAGCAGCTTGAGTGCAGGGGATAATGAAAAACTGTTTTTT	CASSLSAGDNEKLFF
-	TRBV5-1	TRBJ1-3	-	TGCGCCAGCAGCCCCTCGGGGCCCGGCGGTAGGGCTGGAAACACCATATATTTT	CASSPSGPGGRAGNTIYF
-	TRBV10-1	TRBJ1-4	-	TGCGCCACAATGATGAGGGTTGGGGAAAAACTGTTTTTT	CATMMRVGEKLFF
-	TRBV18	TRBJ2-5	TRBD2	TGTGCCAGCTCACCGGCGGGAGGGGAGACCCAGTACTTC	CASSPAGGETQYF
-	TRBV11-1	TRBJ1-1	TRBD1	TGTGCCAGCAGCCAGGAGGGCCGGACAGGGAACACTGAAGCTTTCTTT	CASSQEGRTGNTEAFF
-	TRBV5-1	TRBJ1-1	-	TGCGCCAGCAGCTTGGCACGGACCTCCCGGGTAGGGACTGAAGCTTTCTTT	CASSLARTSRVGTEAFF
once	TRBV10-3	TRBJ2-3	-	TGTGCCATCAGCCAGCCCCTCACAGATACGCAGTATTTT	CAISQPLTDTQYF
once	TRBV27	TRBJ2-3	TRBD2	TGTGCCAGCAGTAATGTAGCGGGAAGTTTGACAGATACGCAGTATTTT	CASSNVAGSLTDTQYF
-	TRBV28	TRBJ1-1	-	TGTGCCAGCAGTCCATCACTCGACCGCACTGAAGCTTTCTTT	CASSPSLDRTEAFF
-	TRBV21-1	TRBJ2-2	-	TGTGCCAGCAGCAAATGGCGCAGCAAGAACACCGGGGAGCTGTTTTTT	CASSKWRSKNTGELFF
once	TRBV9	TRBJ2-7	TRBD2	TGTGCCAGCAGCGCAGGACTAGCCGGTTACGAGCAGTACTTC	CASSAGLAGYEQYF
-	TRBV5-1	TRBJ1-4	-	TGCGCCAGCAGCTTGGACGGGGGAGGTGAAAAACTGTTTTTT	CASSLDGGGEKLFF
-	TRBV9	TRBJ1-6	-	TGTGCCAGCAGCCTCGCAGGGGAGGGGGCACCCCTCCACTTT	CASSLAGEGAPLHF
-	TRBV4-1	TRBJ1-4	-	TGCGCCAGCAGCCAAGATGTCGAAAAACTGTTTTTT	CASSQDVEKLFF
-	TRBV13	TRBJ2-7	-	TGTGCCAGTTCCCTGGGGGTCGAGCAGTACTTC	CASSLGVEQYF
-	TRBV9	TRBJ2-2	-	TGTGCCAGCAGCGTAGGGGACCGCACCGGGGAGCTGTTTTTT	CASSVGDRTGELFF
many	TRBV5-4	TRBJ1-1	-	TGTGCCAGCAGCTTGGGAGGACAGCTGTACACTGAAGCTTTCTTT	CASSLGGQLYTEAFF
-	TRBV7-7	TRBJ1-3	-	TGTGCCAGCAGCTTAGGTCCCAGGGGATCGCCTGGAAACACCATATATTTT	CASSLGPRGSPGNTIYF
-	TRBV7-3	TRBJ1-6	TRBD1	TGTGCCAGCAGCCCCCAGGGGGACAGGGAGAGGGATAATTCACCCCTCCACTTT	CASSPQGDRERDNSPLHF
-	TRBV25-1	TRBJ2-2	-	TGTGCCAGCAGTGAAGTGGCAGGGCCCACCGGGGAGCTGTTTTTT	CASSEVAGPTGELFF
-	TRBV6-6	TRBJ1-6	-	TGTGCCAGCAGCCGGGGGGGGGCAGGGGCAATGTCCCCCCTCCACTTT	CASSRGGAGAMSPLHF
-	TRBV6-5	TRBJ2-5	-	TGTGCCAGCAGAGTAACAGGCGGCATAGAGACCCAGTACTTC	CASRVTGGIETQYF
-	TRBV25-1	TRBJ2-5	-	TGTGCCAGCAGTGAGGCCCGGCCAGGTGCTCGTGAGACCCAGTACTTC	CASSEARPGARETQYF
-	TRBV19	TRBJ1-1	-	TGTGCCAGTAGTATGTGGGGGACCACTGAAGCTTTCTTT	CASSMWGTTEAFF
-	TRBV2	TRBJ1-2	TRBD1	TGTGCCAGCAGTCTACCAACGGAGACAGGGTCGGATGGCTACACCTTC	CASSLPTETGSDGYTF
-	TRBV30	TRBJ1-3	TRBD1	TGTGCCTGGAGTGTTCAGGGGGACTCTGGAAACACCATATATTTT	CAWSVQGDSGNTIYF
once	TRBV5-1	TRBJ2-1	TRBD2	TGCGCCAGCAGCTTGGAAACGGGAGGGTGGAATGAGCAGTTCTTC	CASSLETGGWNEQFF
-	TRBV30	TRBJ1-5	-	TGTGCCTGGAGTCAGTCTGTCGGTCAGCCCCAGCATTTT	CAWSQSVGQPQHF
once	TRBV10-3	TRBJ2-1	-	TGTGCCATCAGCCCCCGCTCCTCGGAGCAGTTCTTC	CAISPRSSEQFF
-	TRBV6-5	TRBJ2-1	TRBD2	TGTGCCAGCAGCCCATCGAGCGGGATGGTCCATGAGCAGTTCTTC	CASSPSSGMVHEQFF
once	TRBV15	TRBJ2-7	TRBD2	TGTGCCACCAGCAGGACTAGCGGGAGTGCATACGAGCAGTACTTC	CATSRTSGSAYEQYF
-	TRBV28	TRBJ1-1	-	TGTGCCAGCAGTGCCGCGGGGGCCCCGGGGAACACTGAAGCTTTCTTT	CASSAAGAPGNTEAFF
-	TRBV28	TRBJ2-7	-	TGTGCCAGCAGCCCCGGACCCGGCTACGAGCAGTACTTC	CASSPGPGYEQYF
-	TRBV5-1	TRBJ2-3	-	TGCGCCAGCAGCGTTATTGCAGATCGCACAGATACGCAGTATTTT	CASSVIADRTDTQYF
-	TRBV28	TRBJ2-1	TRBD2	TGTGCCAGCACCCTAGCGGGAGTGTGGAATGAGCAGTTCTTC	CASTLAGVWNEQFF
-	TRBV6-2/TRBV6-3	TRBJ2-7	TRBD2	TGTGCCAGCAGTCCAAGACTAGCGGGGGAGACCTACGAGCAGTACTTC	CASSPRLAGETYEQYF
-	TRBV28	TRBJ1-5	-	TGTGCCAGCAGTTTATTGGTACCGGCAGGGCAGAATCAGCCCCAGCATTTT	CASSLLVPAGQNQPQHF
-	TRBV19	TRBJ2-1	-	TGTGCCAGTAGTATTCTTGGACCCAACAATGAGCAGTTCTTC	CASSILGPNNEQFF
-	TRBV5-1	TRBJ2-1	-	TGCGCCAGCAGCTCACAGCCCACCTCCTACAATGAGCAGTTCTTC	CASSSQPTSYNEQFF
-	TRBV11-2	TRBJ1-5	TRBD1	TGTGCCAGCAGCCCGACAGGGATCAATCAGCCCCAGCATTTT	CASSPTGINQPQHF
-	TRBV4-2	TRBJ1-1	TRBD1	TGTGCCAGCAGCCAAGATCGGGGGAGACAGGGGCTCATGAACACTGAAGCTTTCTTT	CASSQDRGRQGLMNTEAFF